The entry below gives a single T cell receptor (beta chain) sequence along with its context. Its antigen is unidentified. In TCRdb, the reads were re-called with MiXCR into one record per CDR3 protein. The sample consists of approximately 750,000 distinct CDR3 sequences, less than 40% of them appearing once. This sample was included in a study of T cell repertoires in cytomegalovirus infection. Turning to the study itself: The public TCR beta signatures pointed to both CMV infection and matching HLA type.

Points from the study as a whole: Adding up the frequency of public TCR beta families identified people who carried CMV plus the relevant HLA. The ex vivo response was dominated by HLA-C-restricted CMV-specific TCR beta clonotypes.

Sequenced material: PBMCs. The receptor was isolated from a human donor in good health (CMV status not recorded). Some clones in this sample may be carry-over from other donors' samples.

The CDR3 sequence: CATSDPGTATGELFF. The DNA for the CDR3 is TGTGCCACCAGTGACCCCGGGACAGCAACCGGGGAGCTGTTTTTT. This chain joins TRBV24-1 and TRBJ2-2; 7 bases fit TRBD1. CDR3 length equals 15 residues. CDR1 and CDR2 from the germline V gene are KGHDR and SFDVKD. The V segment lost 4 bases and the J segment 5 bases; nucleotides outside the gene matches: 6.